Shown below are 32 T cell receptor beta chains from a single sample sequenced in a study of cytomegalovirus exposure and HLA in healthy donors. The PCR was carried out with 60 Vbeta primers and 13 Jbeta primers. This table comes from immunoSEQ multiplex PCR, and its TCRdb copy is limited to in-frame clones, with some not included. This sample yields more than 110,000 clones, of which around two thirds are seen a single time; under 2.5% belongs to the top ten. Sequencing used PBMCs. The receptors were sampled from an older woman in good health and CMV-seropositive.

The chain has TRBV7-9 and TRBJ1-1, with 9 positions matching TRBD1. V was clipped by 5 bases and J by 0 bases; unmatched bases: 7. Germline V gene sequence: CDR1 SEHNR, CDR2 FQNEAQ (reference sequence). This CDR3 contains 16 residues. In nucleotides, the CDR3 is TGTGCCAGCAGCCCCGGGACAGGGAAAGTGAACACTGAAGCTTTCTTT. It specifies CASSPGTGKVNTEAFF.

This clone was counted a few times. V gene TRBV7-7 combines with J gene TRBJ1-4, with 8 bases lining up with TRBD1. CDR3 size: 15 residues. With V trimmed by 2 bases and J by 7 bases, 6 bases remained unmatched. Germline V lookup: CDR1 SSHAT, CDR2 FNYEAQ (reference sequence). Here the CDR3 DNA reads TGTGCCAGCAGCTTAACGGGACAGGAGGGTGAAAAACTGTTTTTT. It encodes CASSLTGQEGEKLFF.

The chain is built from TRBV19 and TRBJ1-4; tentative D call: TRBD1 (5 bases). The CDR3 extends over 15 amino acids. Between the trimmed V and J ends, which lost 6 bases and 0 bases, there was a span of 11 bases. Per the germline V gene, CDR1 is LNHDA and CDR2 is SQIVND (reference sequence). The CDR3: CASSLGGATNEKLFF. The DNA of the CDR3 is TGTGCCAGTAGCCTCGGGGGGGCAACTAATGAAAAACTGTTTTTT.

The V call is TRBV7-8, the J call TRBJ1-5, with D unclear. CDR3 length: 16 amino acids. The V end was cut by 5 bases, the J end by 1 base, with 15 bases between. In germline, CDR1 is SGHVS, CDR2 FQNEAQ. The CDR3 protein is CASSQTNSGSNQPQHF. Written as DNA, the CDR3 is TGTGCCAGCAGCCAAACAAACTCAGGCAGCAATCAGCCCCAGCATTTT. Supplemented by reference TRBV7-8 and TRBJ1-5, the full variable domain reads GAGVSQSPRYKVAKRGQDVALRCDPISGHVSLFWYQQALGQGPEFLTYFQNEAQLDKSGLPSDRFFAERPEGSVSTLKIQRTQQEDSAVYLCASSQTNSGSNQPQHFGDGTRLSIL.

The chain joins TRBV6-1 to TRBJ1-1; D ambiguous. The CDR3 has 14 amino acids. Germline loops: CDR1 MNHNS, CDR2 SASEGT. V shed 1 base and J shed 4 bases, with 10 bases lying between them. This CDR3 reads CASSEGYGGTEAFF. Here the CDR3 DNA reads TGTGCCAGCAGTGAAGGGTACGGTGGCACTGAAGCTTTCTTT.

The chain links TRBV5-4 to TRBJ1-4; the D gene is possibly TRBD1 (6 bases). Germline-derived CDR1 and CDR2 are SGHNT and YYREEE (reference sequence). V was cut by 2 bases and J by 5 bases, with 10 bases left in between. CDR3 length: 14 amino acids. CDR3 nucleotides: TGTGCCAGCAGCTTCGGCAGGGGCAATGAAAAACTGTTTTTT. It codes for CASSFGRGNEKLFF.

The V and J genes are TRBV7-8 and TRBJ1-1, with D possibly matching TRBD1 (5 bases). This CDR3 spans 12 amino acids. Trimming pared 5 bases from V and 7 bases from J, leaving 11 bases between. The germline V gene has CDR1 SGHVS and CDR2 FQNEAQ. CDR3 in amino acids: CASSPQDSEAFF. The CDR3 bases are TGTGCCAGCAGCCCTCAAGACAGTGAAGCTTTCTTT. The full variable domain, its missing parts supplied by reference TRBV7-8 and TRBJ1-1, is GAGVSQSPRYKVAKRGQDVALRCDPISGHVSLFWYQQALGQGPEFLTYFQNEAQLDKSGLPSDRFFAERPEGSVSTLKIQRTQQEDSAVYLCASSPQDSEAFFGQGTRLTVV.

In regard to this clone: At one end the junction does not follow the germline gene, possibly because of a read error. The genes are TRBV6-1 and TRBJ2-1, with D unclear. The CDR3 sequence is 11 residues long. Germline loops: CDR1 MNHNS, CDR2 SASEGT. CDR3 loop: CTSERLGEQFF. CDR3 coding DNA: TGTACCAGCGAGAGGCTTGGGGAGCAGTTCTTC.

The rearrangement joins TRBV7-6 to TRBJ2-7, with D maybe TRBD1 (6 bases). Per germline, CDR1 SGHVS and CDR2 FNYEAQ. The CDR3 covers 15 residues. V was clipped by 0 bases and J by 6 bases, with 15 bases between them. The CDR3 nucleotides read TGTGCCAGCAGCTTAGCGCTAGGCAGGGGTAGCGAGCAGTACTTC. Amino acids: CASSLALGRGSEQYF.

This clone was observed a few times. The chain joins TRBV6-1 to TRBJ1-5; 8 nucleotides line up with TRBD1. Trimming at V came to 6 bases and at J to 1 base, leaving 5 bases not matched to a gene. The CDR3 spans 15 residues. Germline lookup yields CDR1 MNHNS and CDR2 SASEGT. The CDR3 protein is CASRDRDYSNQPQHF. The CDR3 coding sequence is TGTGCCAGCAGGGACAGGGATTACAGCAATCAGCCCCAGCATTTT.

This chain joins TRBV28 and TRBJ1-1, with 11 bases matching TRBD1. The CDR3 runs 16 residues. CDR1 and CDR2 from the germline V gene are MDHEN and SYDVKM. Trimming at V came to 5 bases and at J to 5 bases, leaving 10 bases not matched to a gene. The CDR3 loop reads CASSTLPGTGGTEAFF. DNA of the CDR3: TGTGCCAGCAGTACTCTACCCGGGACAGGGGGAACTGAAGCTTTCTTT.

The chain uses TRBV25-1 and TRBJ2-7, with D tentatively TRBD2 (5 bases). Germline V gene lookup returns CDR1 MGHDK and CDR2 SYGVNS. This CDR3 is 15 amino acids long. Between the trimmed V and J ends, which lost 5 bases and 0 bases, there was a span of 14 bases. Written as DNA, the CDR3 is TGTGCCAGCAGTCCACACCTCGAGGGCTCCTACGAGCAGTACTTC. As protein: CASSPHLEGSYEQYF.

This clone was recorded a few times. V gene TRBV25-1 combines with J gene TRBJ2-5; TRBD1 agrees at 10 bases. V was pared by 7 bases and J by 4 bases, with 6 bases of the junction left unmatched. The CDR3 is 14 residues long. The V gene's germline CDR1 is MGHDK and CDR2 SYGVNS. CDR3 sequence: CASTRTGGTETQYF. In nucleotides, the CDR3 is TGTGCCAGCACCAGGACAGGGGGGACAGAGACCCAGTACTTC.

The V and J genes are TRBV15 and TRBJ1-2, with D perhaps matching TRBD1 (6 bases). Germline V lookup: CDR1 LNHNV, CDR2 YYDKDF (reference sequence). Trimming left V 0 bases short and J 3 bases short, with 8 bases between. The CDR3 is 14 residues long. For the CDR3, the DNA is TGTGCCACCAGCAGAGAAGGGGGGGACTATGGCTACACCTTC. Its protein product is CATSREGGDYGYTF.

V usage is TRBV6-1 and J usage is TRBJ2-5, with 14 bases identical to TRBD2. V lost 7 bases to trimming and J lost 5 bases; unmatched junction nucleotides: 6. This CDR3 is 15 amino acids long. The germline CDR1 and CDR2 sequences are MNHNS and SASEGT. The CDR3 DNA is TGTGCCAGCAACCTGGGACTAGCGGGAGATGAGACCCAGTACTTC. Its translation: CASNLGLAGDETQYF.

The J gene is TRBJ2-2, the V gene TRBV25-1; 13 positions match TRBD2. This CDR3 spans 15 amino acids. J gave up 7 bases and V 6 bases, and 5 bases lay outside the gene matches. Germline V gene sequence: CDR1 MGHDK, CDR2 SYGVNS. Here the CDR3 reads CASRRTSGSVGELFF. The CDR3 region has the DNA TGTGCCAGCAGACGGACTAGCGGGAGCGTCGGGGAGCTGTTTTTT.

The chain joins TRBV2 to TRBJ1-3; tentative D call: TRBD1 (6 bases). Trimming removed 6 bases from V and 15 bases from J, with 24 bases in between. This CDR3 contains 14 residues. Germline CDR1 and CDR2: SNHLY and FYNNEI. CDR3 DNA: TGTGCCAGCAGGGAAACAGAGGGGGTACTGCAGACATATTTT. Protein sequence: CASRETEGVLQTYF.

The chain joins TRBV5-1 to TRBJ2-7; a weak D match, TRBD2 (6 bases). CDR3 length equals 15 residues. In germline, CDR1 is SGHRS, CDR2 YFSETQ. Trimming removed 4 bases from V and 0 bases from J, with 14 bases in between. The CDR3 DNA reads TGCGCCAGCAGCCCGGGGGTGGGGAACTCCTACGAGCAGTACTTC. Translating gives CASSPGVGNSYEQYF.

Details on this clone: An end of the junction differs from the germline gene, which may be a read error. The rearrangement links TRBV20-1 to TRBJ1-3; D is ambiguous. This CDR3 is built from 11 residues. Germline lookup yields CDR1 DFQATT and CDR2 SNEGSKA (reference sequence). The CDR3 DNA sequence: TGTTCTCAGGTCTCTGGAAACACCATATATTTT. Its protein product is CSQVSGNTIYF.

J is TRBJ1-3 and V is TRBV6-6; D is uncertain. This CDR3 has 14 residues. V lost 3 bases to trimming and J lost 0 bases, with 6 bases between them. Germline values: CDR1 MNHNY, CDR2 SVGAGI (reference sequence). CDR3 residues: CASSYGSSGNTIYF. The CDR3 DNA reads TGTGCCAGCAGTTATGGGAGCTCTGGAAACACCATATATTTT.

This chain links TRBV5-1 with TRBJ2-1; 12 bases fit TRBD2. J gave up 6 bases and V 4 bases, and 5 bases lay outside the gene matches. Germline-derived CDR1 and CDR2 are SGHRS and YFSETQ. The CDR3 spans 15 residues. The CDR3 DNA reads as TGCGCCAGCAGCCCCCTAGCGGGAGGGGCCAATGAGCAGTTCTTC. This sequence encodes CASSPLAGGANEQFF.

The rearrangement uses TRBV19 and TRBJ1-5; no reliable D call. Germline V gene lookup returns CDR1 LNHDA and CDR2 SQIVND (reference sequence). The CDR3 is made up of 17 amino acids. V lost 2 bases and J lost 0, with 14 bases in between. This CDR3 reads CASSILSGSPSNQPQHF. The CDR3, as DNA: TGTGCCAGTAGTATATTGTCGGGGTCCCCTAGCAATCAGCCCCAGCATTTT.

This chain links TRBV19 with TRBJ1-5; D is possibly TRBD1 (6 bases). Deletions cut 6 bases from V and 2 bases from J, with 14 bases between. The CDR3 loop spans 15 amino acids. CDR1 LNHDA and CDR2 SQIVND come from the germline V gene (reference sequence). CDR3 loop: CASREGDTGNQPQHF. The CDR3 bases are TGTGCCAGTAGAGAAGGGGACACGGGCAATCAGCCCCAGCATTTT.

The chain couples TRBV5-1 to TRBJ1-3; D is ambiguous. This CDR3 has 14 amino acids. V was trimmed by 1 base and J by 3 bases, leaving 8 bases between them. CDR1 SGHRS and CDR2 YFSETQ come from the germline V gene. CDR3: CASSLRGVGNTIYF. The CDR3 region has the DNA TGCGCCAGCAGCTTGCGCGGAGTTGGAAACACCATATATTTT.

This chain joins TRBV28 and TRBJ1-1; the D gene is possibly TRBD1 (5 bases). Per the germline V gene, CDR1 is MDHEN and CDR2 is SYDVKM. The germline V and J ends were trimmed by 5 bases and 3 bases, with 10 bases remaining between them. The CDR3 spans 13 residues. CDR3 in amino acids: CASSSGTYTEAFF. The CDR3 bases are TGTGCCAGCAGTAGCGGGACCTACACTGAAGCTTTCTTT.

The J gene is TRBJ1-2, the V gene TRBV7-8, with TRBD1 matching 7 bases. Trimming removed 2 bases from V and 3 bases from J; junction bases left unmatched: 15. The germline CDR1 and CDR2 sequences are SGHVS and FQNEAQ. There are 18 residues in the CDR3. CDR3 coding DNA: TGTGCCAGCAGCTTATTCTCAGGTGGTTTAGGGGGCGACTATGGCTACACCTTC. Its protein product is CASSLFSGGLGGDYGYTF. The full variable domain, with the rest looked up from reference TRBV7-8 and TRBJ1-2, is GAGVSQSPRYKVAKRGQDVALRCDPISGHVSLFWYQQALGQGPEFLTYFQNEAQLDKSGLPSDRFFAERPEGSVSTLKIQRTQQEDSAVYLCASSLFSGGLGGDYGYTFGSGTRLTVV.

The chain joins TRBV5-1 to TRBJ2-1; TRBD2 aligns across 9 bases. The V gene's germline CDR1 is SGHRS and CDR2 YFSETQ. The CDR3 has 15 residues. Unmatched junction bases numbered 12, after V lost 7 bases and J lost 7 bases. CDR3 sequence: CASQHGASGTNEQFF. In DNA, the CDR3 is TGCGCCAGCCAGCATGGGGCTAGCGGGACAAATGAGCAGTTCTTC.

The gene calls are TRBV25-1 and TRBJ1-2; 7 bases align to TRBD1. The V gene's germline CDR1 is MGHDK and CDR2 SYGVNS. The ends lost 4 bases at V and 7 bases at J; junction bases unmatched: 3. This CDR3 contains 12 residues. The CDR3: CASSATGSGYTF. The CDR3, as DNA: TGTGCCAGCAGTGCGACAGGGTCTGGCTACACCTTC.

In DNA, the CDR3 is TGTGCCAGCAGCACCGAACAGGGGAACTATGGCTACACCTTC. Translation: CASSTEQGNYGYTF. The V gene is TRBV7-9, the J gene TRBJ1-2; TRBD1 matches 7 bases. The germline CDR1 and CDR2 sequences are SEHNR and FQNEAQ (reference sequence). Trimming at V came to 5 bases and at J to 2 bases, leaving 5 bases not matched to a gene. The CDR3 contains 14 residues.

The sample holds a few counts of this clone. The chain combines TRBV5-6 with TRBJ2-5, with 7 bases identical to TRBD2. From germline, CDR1 is SGHDT and CDR2 YYEEEE. V lost 1 base, J lost 5 bases, and 8 bases stayed unmatched. The CDR3 has 15 residues. The CDR3 reads CASSLPLGGVETQYF. As DNA, the CDR3 is TGTGCCAGCAGCTTGCCCTTGGGAGGGGTGGAGACCCAGTACTTC.

The chain has TRBV19 and TRBJ2-7, with 8 bases that match TRBD2. V dropped 5 bases and J dropped 2; count of bases not matched to a gene: 8. Looked up from germline, CDR1 is LNHDA and CDR2 is SQIVND (reference sequence). This CDR3 spans 15 amino acids. CDR3 nucleotides: TGTGCCAGTAGTCCGGGGGGGCGGGGAACCTACGAGCAGTACTTC. It specifies CASSPGGRGTYEQYF.

The CDR3: CASRETGSYNEQFF. CDR3 nucleotide sequence: TGTGCCAGCCGCGAAACCGGGTCCTACAATGAGCAGTTCTTC. The chain is built from TRBV11-2 and TRBJ2-1; D unresolved. The V end was cut by 8 bases, the J end by 1 base, with 12 bases between. Germline CDR1 is SGHAT and CDR2 is FQNNGV. The CDR3 runs to 14 residues.